Here is one T cell receptor beta chain with its context. Its antigen remains unknown. These data are taken from a study of cytomegalovirus exposure and HLA in healthy donors. Amplification used 60 Vbeta primers and 13 Jbeta primers. TCRdb keeps only in-frame clones here, not all; method: immunoSEQ multiplex PCR. The sample lists about 170,000 clones, around 68% occurring once. Study results and limitations: Later, an analysis found that common viral pathogens appeared to be linked with several of the most significant clusters.

The clonotype originates from a girl under 18 in good health and CMV-seronegative. The sample was PBMCs.

DNA for the CDR3: TGTGCCAGCAGCTCAGAGACTTGGTATGGCTACACCTTC. It encodes CASSSETWYGYTF. The chain uses TRBV7-2 and TRBJ1-2; no firm D call. The CDR3 runs 13 residues. Trimming cost V 4 bases and J 5 bases, with 11 bases left between them. Per germline, CDR1 SGHTA and CDR2 FQGNSA.